This T cell receptor beta chain emerged from a study of blood T cells in healthy people across ages. This clonotype was observed at least ten times. A second about 7 to 11 cycle PCR used barcoded and J-beta primers. TCRdb reprocessed the 5' RACE reads with MiXCR, giving one entry per CDR3 protein. The table records roughly 680,000 distinct CDR3 sequences, 52% of them present only once. The CDR3 length is 10 residues. V was pared by 3 bases and J by 9 bases, with 6 bases between. Germline CDR1 reads SQVTM; CDR2 reads ANQGSEA. The clonotype originates from a woman older than 75 in good health. Sequenced material: blood. The chain joins TRBV29-1 to TRBJ2-1, with no clear D. The CDR3 DNA follows: TGCAGCGTTGAGAAGGTTGAGCAGTTCTTC. Amino acid sequence: CSVEKVEQFF.